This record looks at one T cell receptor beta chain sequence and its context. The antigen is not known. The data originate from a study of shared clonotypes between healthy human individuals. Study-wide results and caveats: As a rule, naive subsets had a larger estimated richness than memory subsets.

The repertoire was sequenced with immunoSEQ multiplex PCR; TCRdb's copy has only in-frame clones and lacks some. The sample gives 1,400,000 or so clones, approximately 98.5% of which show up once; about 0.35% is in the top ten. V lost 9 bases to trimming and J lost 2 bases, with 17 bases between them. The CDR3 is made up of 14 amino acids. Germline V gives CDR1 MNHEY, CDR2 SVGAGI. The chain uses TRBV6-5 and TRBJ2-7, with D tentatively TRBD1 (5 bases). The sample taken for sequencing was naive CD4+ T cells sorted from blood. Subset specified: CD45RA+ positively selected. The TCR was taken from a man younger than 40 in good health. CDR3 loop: CASKKGAGTYEQYF. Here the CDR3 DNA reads TGTGCCAGTAAAAAAGGGGCAGGAACCTACGAGCAGTACTTC.